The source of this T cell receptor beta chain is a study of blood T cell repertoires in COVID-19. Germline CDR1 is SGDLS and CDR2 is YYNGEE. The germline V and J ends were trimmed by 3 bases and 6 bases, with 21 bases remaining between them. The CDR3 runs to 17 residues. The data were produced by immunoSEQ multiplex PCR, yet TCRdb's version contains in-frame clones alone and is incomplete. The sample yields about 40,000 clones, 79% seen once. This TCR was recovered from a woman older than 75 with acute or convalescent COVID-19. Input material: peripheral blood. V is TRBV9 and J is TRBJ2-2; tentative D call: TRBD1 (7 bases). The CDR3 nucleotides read TGTGCCAGCAGCGGACAGGGAGGAAGTTTTGTGGCCGGGGAGCTGTTTTTT. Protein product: CASSGQGGSFVAGELFF.